This T cell receptor (beta chain) was sequenced for a study of control samples from healthy donors and cancer patients. CDR1 and CDR2 (germline): SGHTA, FQGTGA. Trimming removed 5 bases at V and 3 bases at J, with 21 bases between. The CDR3 extends over 17 amino acids. Clones were sequenced by immunoSEQ multiplex PCR, and TCRdb holds only the in-frame ones, with some missing. The sample contains roughly 100,000 clones, roughly nine tenths of which appear only once. The chain recombines TRBV7-3 with TRBJ2-3; a possible D gene is TRBD1 (5 bases). The sequenced sample was blood. The TCR was taken from a woman aged 30 to 39 in good health. CDR3 sequence reads: CASSPPYLVQVTDTQYF. The CDR3 DNA follows: TGTGCCAGCAGCCCCCCGTATCTCGTACAGGTAACAGATACGCAGTATTTT.